This is a list of T cell receptor beta chains from one sample in a study of cytomegalovirus exposure and HLA in healthy donors. The data were produced by immunoSEQ multiplex PCR, yet TCRdb's version contains in-frame clones alone and is incomplete. Here the sample spans about 150,000 clones, 79% being singletons. Input material: PBMCs. The receptors originated from a man aged 45-60 years in good health and CMV-seropositive. The CDR3 runs from the conserved cysteine through the conserved F or W. Each record gives: D gene, V gene, J gene, clone size, CDR3 DNA, CDR3 protein. The D gene is left open where the match is weak. The size entry is marked missing in some rows and otherwise reads once, few, many or a size class.

D: -
V: TRBV19
J: TRBJ1-4
size: -
DNA: TGTGCCAGCCGGGACTCAGGCAGGCGAGAAAAACTGTTTTTT
CDR3: CASRDSGRREKLFF

D: TRBD2
V: TRBV2
J: TRBJ2-3
size: -
DNA: TGTGCCAGCGGGAGACTAGCGGGAGCGTCGGTAGATACGCAGTATTTT
CDR3: CASGRLAGASVDTQYF

D: TRBD2
V: TRBV7-9
J: TRBJ2-7
size: -
DNA: TGTGCCAGCAGTCCCCCGGATAGCGGGACCGGGAGGTGGTACGAGCAGTACTTC
CDR3: CASSPPDSGTGRWYEQYF

D: -
V: TRBV2
J: TRBJ2-5
size: -
DNA: TGTGCCAGCAGTGAGAAGGAGTACCAAGAGACCCAGTACTTC
CDR3: CASSEKEYQETQYF

D: TRBD2
V: TRBV28
J: TRBJ2-5
size: -
DNA: TGTGCCAGCAGTTTAGAGGCGGGAGGGCGAGAGACCCAGTACTTC
CDR3: CASSLEAGGRETQYF

D: -
V: TRBV6-5
J: TRBJ2-2
size: -
DNA: TGTGCCAGCGCACAGGGAACGGACGGGGAGCTGTTTTTT
CDR3: CASAQGTDGELFF

D: TRBD2
V: TRBV5-1
J: TRBJ2-1
size: -
DNA: TGCGCCAGCAGTAACGGGACTAGCGGGACAAGGAATGAGCAGTTCTTC
CDR3: CASSNGTSGTRNEQFF

D: TRBD1
V: TRBV5-1
J: TRBJ1-1
size: -
DNA: TGCGCCAGCGCTGGCCGCGACAGGGGGCGTAAAGCTTTCTTT
CDR3: CASAGRDRGRKAFF

D: -
V: TRBV28
J: TRBJ1-1
size: -
DNA: TGTGCCAGCAGGGGCACCTTATTGATCACTGAAGCTTTCTTT
CDR3: CASRGTLLITEAFF

D: -
V: TRBV27
J: TRBJ2-7
size: -
DNA: TGTGCCAGCAGTTTAGGAACAGGAGGGAAGGACGAGCAGTACTTC
CDR3: CASSLGTGGKDEQYF

D: TRBD2
V: TRBV4-2
J: TRBJ2-7
size: -
DNA: TGTGCCAGCAGCCAATCTACTAGCGACTCCTACGAGCAGTACTTC
CDR3: CASSQSTSDSYEQYF

D: TRBD2
V: TRBV28
J: TRBJ2-3
size: -
DNA: TGTGCCAGCAGTTTGGGACTAGCGGGAGGATTCGGTACGCAGTATTTT
CDR3: CASSLGLAGGFGTQYF

D: TRBD1
V: TRBV30
J: TRBJ2-3
size: -
DNA: TGTGCCTGGAGAGCAAACAGACGGACAGGAGATACGCAGTATTTT
CDR3: CAWRANRRTGDTQYF

D: TRBD1
V: TRBV28
J: TRBJ1-5
size: -
DNA: TGTGCCAGCAGTTCAGGACAGGGGAATCAGCCCCAGCATTTT
CDR3: CASSSGQGNQPQHF

D: TRBD2
V: TRBV19
J: TRBJ2-3
size: -
DNA: TGTGCCAGTGGACTAGCTGGATTAGATACGCAGTATTTT
CDR3: CASGLAGLDTQYF

D: -
V: TRBV7-2
J: TRBJ2-7
size: once
DNA: TGTGCCAGCAACACCGGGACATCCTTTTACGAGCAGTACTTC
CDR3: CASNTGTSFYEQYF

D: -
V: TRBV19
J: TRBJ1-1
size: -
DNA: TGTGCCAGCGGAAATCCTACAGGGCGGACTGAAGCTTTCTTT
CDR3: CASGNPTGRTEAFF

D: -
V: TRBV5-1
J: TRBJ2-4
size: -
DNA: TGCGCCAGCAGCTTGTCACAGGGAGAAAACATTCAGTACTTC
CDR3: CASSLSQGENIQYF

D: TRBD1
V: TRBV5-1
J: TRBJ2-3
size: once
DNA: TGCGCCAGCAGCTTGGGGTTCGGGACAGGGTCTAGCACAGATACGCAGTATTTT
CDR3: CASSLGFGTGSSTDTQYF

D: -
V: TRBV7-9
J: TRBJ1-6
size: -
DNA: TGTGCCAGCAGCGCCATGTCAGATAATTCACCCCTCCACTTT
CDR3: CASSAMSDNSPLHF

D: -
V: TRBV5-1
J: TRBJ2-7
size: -
DNA: TGCGCCAGCAGCTTGGAGACAGAGTCCTACGAGCAGTACTTC
CDR3: CASSLETESYEQYF

D: TRBD2
V: TRBV10-2
J: TRBJ2-3
size: -
DNA: TGCGCCAGCGGTGGCGGGAGAGAGGGAGATACGCAGTATTTT
CDR3: CASGGGREGDTQYF

D: -
V: TRBV7-2
J: TRBJ1-2
size: -
DNA: TGTGCCAGCAGCTTAGATCTGAGGCTCTATGGCTACACCTTC
CDR3: CASSLDLRLYGYTF

D: TRBD2
V: TRBV9
J: TRBJ2-1
size: -
DNA: TGTGCCAGCAGCGTTAGCGGGAGCTCCTACAATGAGCAGTTCTTC
CDR3: CASSVSGSSYNEQFF

D: TRBD2
V: TRBV28
J: TRBJ2-3
size: -
DNA: TGTGCCAGCAGTTCCCCACCGAGCGGGAGGCCTAGCACAGATACGCAGTATTTT
CDR3: CASSSPPSGRPSTDTQYF

D: -
V: TRBV7-8
J: TRBJ2-7
size: -
DNA: TGTGCCAGCAGCTTAGGCCCCTATCCCTACGAGCAGTACTTC
CDR3: CASSLGPYPYEQYF

D: TRBD2
V: TRBV19
J: TRBJ2-1
size: -
DNA: TGTGCCAGCACCGGGACTAGCGGGAGTAATGAGCAGTTCTTC
CDR3: CASTGTSGSNEQFF

D: -
V: TRBV6-5
J: TRBJ1-2
size: -
DNA: TGTGCCAGCAGTTACTCGACAAACCCCGGCTATGGCTACACCTTC
CDR3: CASSYSTNPGYGYTF

D: -
V: TRBV6-6
J: TRBJ2-7
size: -
DNA: TGCGCCAGCAGTTACCCAGGGAACTACAAGCAGTACTTC
CDR3: CASSYPGNYKQYF

D: -
V: TRBV21-1
J: TRBJ1-2
size: -
DNA: TGTGCCAGCACCACGTCGGGACAGGGAGTCTATGGCTACACCTTC
CDR3: CASTTSGQGVYGYTF

D: -
V: TRBV6-5
J: TRBJ1-2
size: -
DNA: TGTGCCAGCAGTGGCCAGGGCATGGTCGATGGCTACACCTTC
CDR3: CASSGQGMVDGYTF

D: -
V: TRBV5-1
J: TRBJ2-3
size: -
DNA: TGCGCCAGCAGCTTACTACGGGACACAGATACGCAGTATTTT
CDR3: CASSLLRDTDTQYF

D: -
V: TRBV19
J: TRBJ1-5
size: -
DNA: TGTGCCAGTAGTATTGGGGGGGCGGGTCAGCCCCAGCATTTT
CDR3: CASSIGGAGQPQHF

D: -
V: TRBV5-6
J: TRBJ1-2
size: -
DNA: TGTGCCAGCAGCTTGGGAAGGGACTCCCCTTACTATGGCTACACCTTC
CDR3: CASSLGRDSPYYGYTF

D: TRBD2
V: TRBV7-2
J: TRBJ2-3
size: -
DNA: TGTGCCAGCAGTCCCCGCAGTGCGGGAGACGCAGATACGCAGTATTTT
CDR3: CASSPRSAGDADTQYF

D: -
V: TRBV4-1
J: TRBJ2-2
size: -
DNA: TGCGCCAGCAGCCAAGATCGAGGGCAGGCTGGAACCGGGGAGCTGTTTTTT
CDR3: CASSQDRGQAGTGELFF

D: TRBD1
V: TRBV2
J: TRBJ1-1
size: -
DNA: TGTGCCAGCAGCGCCGACAGGGAGACTGAAGCTTTCTTT
CDR3: CASSADRETEAFF

D: TRBD1
V: TRBV10-1
J: TRBJ2-7
size: -
DNA: TGCGCCACTAGACAGGGGAGCGAGCAGTACTTC
CDR3: CATRQGSEQYF

D: -
V: TRBV30
J: TRBJ2-1
size: -
DNA: TGTGCCTGGACCCAGGCCCGAAAACCCTACAATGAGCAGTTCTTC
CDR3: CAWTQARKPYNEQFF

D: TRBD2
V: TRBV7-6
J: TRBJ2-3
size: once
DNA: TGTGCCAGCAGCTTAGGGGGTAGCGGGAGTACAGATACGCAGTATTTT
CDR3: CASSLGGSGSTDTQYF

D: -
V: TRBV4-1
J: TRBJ2-1
size: -
DNA: TGCGCCAGCAGCCAAGGCCCCGGGGAGCAGTTCTTC
CDR3: CASSQGPGEQFF

D: -
V: TRBV19
J: TRBJ2-1
size: -
DNA: TGTGCCAGTAGCATGTGGACTGATGAGCAGTTCTTC
CDR3: CASSMWTDEQFF

D: TRBD2
V: TRBV7-2
J: TRBJ2-1
size: few
DNA: TGTGCCAGCAGGCCCGGACTAGCCGTCTACAATGAGCAGTTCTTC
CDR3: CASRPGLAVYNEQFF

D: -
V: TRBV19
J: TRBJ2-2
size: -
DNA: TGTGCCAGTAAAATCGGGGGAGGCACCGGGGAGCTGTTTTTT
CDR3: CASKIGGGTGELFF

D: -
V: TRBV11-2
J: TRBJ1-2
size: -
DNA: TGTGCCAGCAGCTTAGATCCCGGAGGGCCTGACTTC
CDR3: CASSLDPGGPDF

D: -
V: TRBV5-3
J: TRBJ1-2
size: -
DNA: TGTGCCAGAAGCTTGGTGGGCACTCCAGGCTATGGCTACACCTTC
CDR3: CARSLVGTPGYGYTF

D: -
V: TRBV4-2
J: TRBJ2-3
size: -
DNA: TGTGCCAGCAGCCAAGGACTGACCGGGGATACGCAGTATTTT
CDR3: CASSQGLTGDTQYF

D: TRBD1
V: TRBV11-3
J: TRBJ2-3
size: -
DNA: TGTGCCAGCAGCTTGGGACAGGGTTCCATGGGTACGCAGTATTTT
CDR3: CASSLGQGSMGTQYF

D: TRBD1
V: TRBV5-1
J: TRBJ2-5
size: once
DNA: TGCGCCAGCAGGGCCGGGACAGACCCGTCCGGGCCCCAGTACTTC
CDR3: CASRAGTDPSGPQYF

D: -
V: TRBV11-3
J: TRBJ2-2
size: -
DNA: TGTGCCAGCAGCTTAACAGGGCTAAACACCGGGGAGCTGTTTTTT
CDR3: CASSLTGLNTGELFF